The clone carrying this T cell receptor (beta chain) came up once. This specimen belongs to a study of blood T cell repertoires in COVID-19. Study overall: The samples span acute and convalescent COVID-19 from the United States, Italy and Spain. Sample material is recorded as cDNA or gDNA derived from T cells, B-cell-depleted T cells, or PBMCs.

V was shortened by 0 bases and J by 4 bases, with 4 bases between the two germline ends. Germline lookup yields CDR1 GTSNPN and CDR2 SVGIG (reference sequence). This CDR3 spans 13 amino acids. Original processing methods: Counts of nucleated cells, estimated from reference gene primer amplification, were obtained. Produced via immunoSEQ multiplex PCR; TCRdb's table is partial and in-frame only. V, J and clone size were drawn from that table, and D and trimming were deduced from the DNA. The table shows roughly 140,000 clones, with about 91% occurring only once. The clonotype originates from a human donor in a cohort sampled during active COVID-19. Sequenced material: peripheral blood. The chain combines TRBV30 with TRBJ2-6; D is uncertain. The CDR3 spells CAWSVRGANVLTF. CDR3 DNA: TGTGCCTGGAGTGTACGGGGGGCCAACGTCCTGACTTTC.